This T cell receptor beta chain was captured by sequencing in a study of OX40 agonist ivuxolimab in advanced cancers. Turning to the study itself: Patients with hepatocellular carcinoma, melanoma, renal cell or head and neck cancer made up the dose-escalation patients. Antecedent anti-PD-1, anti-PD-L1 or anti-CTLA-4 therapy was permissible, with around 40% having received some.

V was clipped by 7 bases and J by 4 bases, with 17 bases between them. Germline assignment: CDR1 LNHDA and CDR2 SQIVND (reference sequence). There are 15 residues in the CDR3. Measured with immunoSEQ multiplex PCR; TCRdb has only the in-frame clones, and not every one. This table has 55,000 to 80,000 clones, 88% appearing once. This TCR was recovered from an adult with an advanced solid tumor such as melanoma, head and neck, liver or kidney cancer. Sequenced material: CD4+ or CD8+ T cells sorted from blood, taken in a trial of the OX40 agonist ivuxolimab. The chain combines TRBV19 with TRBJ1-5; tentatively, D is TRBD1 (5 bases). In nucleotides, the CDR3 is TGTGCCAGTATCACCTCCGGGGGATCGAATCAGCCCCAGCATTTT. This encodes CASITSGGSNQPQHF.